These T cell receptor beta chains were read from a single sample in a study of neurological immune-mediated disorders. TCRdb passed the 5' RACE reads through MiXCR, listing each CDR3 protein once. The sample holds roughly 52,000 distinct CDR3 sequences; about 5.6% are singletons and the top ten take 1.1% to 1.5%. The sequencing input was CD4+ T cells from blood. The source is a woman under 30 with multiple sclerosis. CDR3s include the opening cysteine and the closing phenylalanine or tryptophan. The D gene is left open where the match is weak. Size is stated for part of the rows, as once, few or many counts, or as a class when the clone is expanded.

D gene	CDR3 length	J gene	V gene	clone size	CDR3 protein	CDR3 DNA
NA	13	TRBJ2-5	TRBV6-2/TRBV6-3	NA	CASSYRIEETQYF	TGTGCCAGCAGTTACCGAATTGAAGAGACCCAGTACTTC
TRBD1	15	TRBJ1-1	TRBV7-9	many	CASSSWTGANTEAFF	TGTGCCAGCAGCTCCTGGACAGGGGCCAACACTGAAGCTTTCTTT
TRBD2	13	TRBJ2-1	TRBV20-1	many	CSGPGGNYNEQFF	TGCAGTGGCCCGGGGGGGAACTACAATGAGCAGTTCTTC
NA	15	TRBJ1-2	TRBV5-5	many	CASLISGGWSYGYTF	TGTGCCAGCCTAATCTCGGGGGGATGGAGCTATGGCTACACCTTC
NA	13	TRBJ1-1	TRBV6-2/TRBV6-3	many	CASSYRSNTEAFF	TGTGCCAGCAGTTACAGATCAAACACTGAAGCTTTCTTT
TRBD1	17	TRBJ1-2	TRBV29-1	many	CSVVSFREQGARHGYTF	TGCAGCGTTGTCTCCTTTCGAGAACAGGGGGCGAGGCATGGCTACACCTTC
NA	15	TRBJ2-1	TRBV6-2/TRBV6-3	many	CASTDGAGRNNEQFF	TGTGCCAGCACCGACGGCGCGGGAAGGAACAATGAGCAGTTCTTC
NA	15	TRBJ2-4	TRBV7-9	many	CASGTGTGAKNIQYF	TGTGCCAGCGGAACAGGGACCGGGGCCAAAAACATTCAGTACTTC
NA	14	TRBJ1-1	TRBV5-1	many	CASSLAAANTEAFF	TGCGCCAGCAGCTTGGCGGCAGCGAACACTGAAGCTTTCTTT
NA	14	TRBJ1-2	TRBV29-1	few	CSVVNSGSDYGYTF	TGCAGCGTTGTCAACTCGGGGTCCGATTATGGCTACACCTTC
NA	14	TRBJ1-1	TRBV7-6	NA	CASSNNRRNTEAFF	TGTGCCAGCAGCAACAACAGGAGAAACACTGAAGCTTTCTTT
TRBD1	13	TRBJ2-1	TRBV7-2	many	CASSLVRDSDGLF	TGTGCCAGCAGCTTGGTCCGGGACAGCGACGGGCTCTTC
NA	15	TRBJ2-5	TRBV12-5	many	CASGILQGLRETQYF	TGTGCTAGTGGTATCCTACAGGGTTTGAGAGAGACCCAGTACTTC
TRBD2	13	TRBJ2-1	TRBV6-5	many	CASRRGVTNEQFF	TGTGCAAGCAGACGGGGGGTAACCAATGAGCAGTTCTTC
TRBD1	15	TRBJ1-5	TRBV19	NA	CASSMYRGANQPQHF	TGTGCCAGTAGTATGTACAGGGGGGCCAATCAGCCCCAGCATTTT
NA	14	TRBJ1-1	TRBV18	NA	CASSREIMNTEAFF	TGTGCCAGCTCCCGGGAGATCATGAACACTGAAGCTTTCTTT
TRBD1	15	TRBJ1-3	TRBV6-5	many	CASSYSTGKGNTIYF	TGTGCCAGCAGTTACTCGACAGGGAAAGGAAACACCATATATTTT
NA	15	TRBJ2-1	TRBV21-1	many	CASSRQLTTLNEQFF	TGTGCCAGCAGCAGACAGCTTACAACGTTAAATGAGCAGTTCTTC
NA	14	TRBJ1-1	TRBV30	few	CAWKGSRTRTEAFF	TGTGCCTGGAAAGGCAGTCGGACGAGAACTGAAGCTTTCTTT
TRBD2	18	TRBJ2-1	TRBV9	NA	CASSVDGWTSGRANEQFF	TGTGCCAGCAGCGTAGACGGGTGGACTAGCGGGAGGGCCAATGAGCAGTTCTTC
NA	15	TRBJ1-1	TRBV4-3	many	CASSQDGTQNTEAFF	TGCGCCAGCAGCCAAGATGGGACACAGAACACTGAAGCTTTCTTT
NA	13	TRBJ2-3	TRBV12-3/TRBV12-4	many	CASSPTTTDTQYF	TGTGCCAGCAGTCCCACAACCACAGATACGCAGTATTTT
TRBD2	18	TRBJ2-5	TRBV28	few	CASSSVTSANLLEETQYF	TGTGCCAGCAGTTCTGTGACTAGCGCGAACCTACTGGAAGAGACCCAGTACTTC
TRBD1	17	TRBJ2-1	TRBV4-1	many	CASSHPLDRAEYNEQFF	TGCGCCAGCAGCCACCCTCTAGACAGGGCGGAGTACAATGAGCAGTTCTTC
TRBD1	18	TRBJ1-2	TRBV15	NA	CATSRSPGRDRVDYGYTF	TGTGCCACCAGCAGATCCCCGGGTAGGGACAGGGTGGACTATGGCTACACCTTC
TRBD2	14	TRBJ2-1	TRBV12-3/TRBV12-4	many	CASSNSGGVNEQFF	TGTGCCAGCAGTAATAGCGGGGGGGTCAATGAGCAGTTCTTC
TRBD1	16	TRBJ2-2	TRBV5-1	many	CASSIRTGGDTGELFF	TGCGCCAGCAGCATCAGGACAGGGGGCGACACCGGGGAGCTGTTTTTT
NA	15	TRBJ1-5	TRBV12-3/TRBV12-4	many	CASSLDRVGNQPQHF	TGTGCCAGCAGTTTAGACAGGGTCGGCAATCAGCCCCAGCATTTT
NA	13	TRBJ1-5	TRBV6-5	many	CASRVGDNQPQHF	TGTGCCAGCAGGGTAGGGGACAATCAGCCCCAGCATTTT
NA	13	TRBJ1-1	TRBV18	few	CASSPQGWDEAFF	TGTGCCAGCTCACCGCAGGGATGGGATGAAGCTTTCTTT
NA	14	TRBJ2-7	TRBV5-1	many	CASSLDGLLYEQYF	TGCGCCAGCAGCTTGGACGGACTTCTATACGAGCAGTACTTC
NA	17	TRBJ2-7	TRBV14	many	CASSQLGGNSRRHEQYF	TGTGCCAGCAGCCAACTAGGCGGGAACTCGCGCCGCCACGAGCAGTACTTC
NA	16	TRBJ1-1	TRBV18	few	CASSPYLQGENTEAFF	TGTGCCAGCTCACCGTACTTACAGGGTGAGAACACTGAAGCTTTCTTT
NA	16	TRBJ2-5	TRBV5-5	many	CASTLVVRAAQETQYF	TGTGCCAGCACCTTGGTGGTTAGAGCGGCCCAAGAGACCCAGTACTTC
NA	14	TRBJ1-2	TRBV20-1	many	CSARDGLANYGYTF	TGCAGTGCTAGAGACGGGTTAGCTAACTATGGCTACACCTTC
NA	14	TRBJ1-5	TRBV28	NA	CASTGTGGNQPQHF	TGTGCCAGCACCGGGACCGGCGGCAATCAGCCCCAGCATTTT